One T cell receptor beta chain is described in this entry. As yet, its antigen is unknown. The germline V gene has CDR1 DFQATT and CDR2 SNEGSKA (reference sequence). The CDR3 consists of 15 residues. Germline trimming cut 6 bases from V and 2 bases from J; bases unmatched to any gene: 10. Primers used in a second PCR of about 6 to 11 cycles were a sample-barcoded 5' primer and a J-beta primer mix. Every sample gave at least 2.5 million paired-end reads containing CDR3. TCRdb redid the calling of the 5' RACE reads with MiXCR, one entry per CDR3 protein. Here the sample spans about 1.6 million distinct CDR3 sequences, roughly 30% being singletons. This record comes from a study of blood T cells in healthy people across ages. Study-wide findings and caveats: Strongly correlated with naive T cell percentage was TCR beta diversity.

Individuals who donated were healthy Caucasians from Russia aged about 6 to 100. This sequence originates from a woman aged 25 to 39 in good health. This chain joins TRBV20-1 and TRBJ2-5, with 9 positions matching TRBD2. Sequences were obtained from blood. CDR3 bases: TGCAGTGCGCGCGGGGGGGCATTCCTTCAAGAGACCCAGTACTTC. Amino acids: CSARGGAFLQETQYF.